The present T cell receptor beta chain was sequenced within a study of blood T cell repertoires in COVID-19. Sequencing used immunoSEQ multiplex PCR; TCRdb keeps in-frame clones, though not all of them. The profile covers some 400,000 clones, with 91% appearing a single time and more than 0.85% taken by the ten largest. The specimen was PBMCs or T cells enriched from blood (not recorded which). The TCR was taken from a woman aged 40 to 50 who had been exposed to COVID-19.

The CDR3 region has the DNA TGTGCCAGTAGTCAGGGTAGCTCCTACAATGAGCAGTTCTTC. Its protein is CASSQGSSYNEQFF. The chain recombines TRBV19 with TRBJ2-1, with a tentative D call TRBD1 (5 bases). The germline CDR1 and CDR2 sequences are LNHDA and SQIVND (reference sequence). This CDR3 contains 14 residues. The V end lost 5 bases, the J end lost 0 bases, and 8 bases lay between the germline ends.